These 6 T cell receptor beta chains were sequenced from one sample in a study of Tregs in tolerant kidney transplant recipients. The assay was immunoSEQ multiplex PCR, and TCRdb's table has in-frame clones only and misses some. The sample yields around 66,000 clones, approximately 85% seen once. Specimen: Tregs from blood, collected before the transplant. Source of these receptors: a human donor who received a combined kidney and bone marrow transplant.

The chain carries TRBV5-4 and TRBJ2-3; tentatively, D is TRBD2 (5 bases). Trimming removed 5 bases from V and 0 bases from J, with 13 bases in between. Looked up from germline, CDR1 is SGHNT and CDR2 is YYREEE (reference sequence). The CDR3 loop spans 15 amino acids. CDR3 sequence (DNA): TGTGCCAGCAGACGAGGGATCCTTAGCACAGATACGCAGTATTTT. It specifies CASRRGILSTDTQYF.

V and J are TRBV4-2 and TRBJ2-3, with D hard to call. The V gene's germline CDR1 is LGHNA and CDR2 YNFKEQ. The length of the CDR3 is 15 residues. The V end lost 4 bases, the J end lost 6 bases, and 17 bases lay between the germline ends. The CDR3 region is CASSRPDRVADTQYF. CDR3 sequence (DNA): TGTGCCAGCAGCCGGCCTGATAGGGTCGCGGATACGCAGTATTTT.

This chain joins TRBV4-1 and TRBJ1-2; 7 nucleotides agree with TRBD1. Germline V gives CDR1 MGHRA, CDR2 YSYEKL. Trimming cost V 2 bases and J 4 bases; bases outside gene matches: 7. CDR3 size: 15 residues. The CDR3 sequence is CASSQPTTGSYGYTF. CDR3 coding DNA: TGCGCCAGCAGCCAACCTACGACAGGGTCCTATGGCTACACCTTC.

The rearrangement joins TRBV11-3 to TRBJ2-3, with 15 bases identical to TRBD2. The germline V gene encodes CDR1 SGHNT and CDR2 YENEEA. The CDR3 runs 16 residues. Trimming took 4 bases from V and 4 from J; bases not matched to a gene: 3. The CDR3 loop reads CASSSGLAGGPDTQYF. The CDR3 DNA reads TGTGCCAGCAGCTCGGGACTAGCGGGAGGCCCAGATACGCAGTATTTT.

The V gene is TRBV10-1, the J gene TRBJ2-4; TRBD2 aligns across 7 bases. V gave up 0 bases and J gave up 10 bases; unmatched junction bases: 9. The CDR3 is 15 residues long. The germline V gene has CDR1 WNHNN and CDR2 SYGVQD (reference sequence). The CDR3 DNA sequence: TGCGCCAGCAGTGAGTCGTCTTCAGGGAGGGCTATTCAGTACTTC. As protein: CASSESSSGRAIQYF.

The chain has TRBV11-2 and TRBJ2-5; maybe TRBD2 (6 bases). Germline V gene data show CDR1 as SGHAT and CDR2 as FQNNGV. CDR3 length: 13 amino acids. Trimming removed 3 bases at V and 5 bases at J, with 10 bases between. CDR3 in amino acids: CASSFGGSETQYF. The CDR3 coding sequence is TGTGCCAGCAGCTTTGGAGGGTCGGAGACCCAGTACTTC.